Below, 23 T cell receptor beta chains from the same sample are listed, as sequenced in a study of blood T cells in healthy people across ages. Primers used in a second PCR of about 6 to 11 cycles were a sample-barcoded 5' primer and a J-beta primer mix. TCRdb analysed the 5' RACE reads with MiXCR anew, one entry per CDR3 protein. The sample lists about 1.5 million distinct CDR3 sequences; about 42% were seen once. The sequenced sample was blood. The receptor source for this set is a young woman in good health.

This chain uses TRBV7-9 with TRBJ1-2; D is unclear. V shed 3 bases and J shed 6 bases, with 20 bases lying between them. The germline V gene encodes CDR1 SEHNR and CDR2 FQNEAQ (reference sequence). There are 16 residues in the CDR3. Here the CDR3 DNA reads TGTGCCAGCAGCTTTACAAACCCTCGCCAAAAGGATGGCTACACCTTC. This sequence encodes CASSFTNPRQKDGYTF.

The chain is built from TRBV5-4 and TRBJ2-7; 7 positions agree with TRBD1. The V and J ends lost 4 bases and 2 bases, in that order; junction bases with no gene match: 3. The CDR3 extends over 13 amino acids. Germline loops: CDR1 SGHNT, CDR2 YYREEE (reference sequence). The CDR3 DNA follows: TGTGCCAGCAGCAGGGGACAGACCTACGAGCAGTACTTC. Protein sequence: CASSRGQTYEQYF.

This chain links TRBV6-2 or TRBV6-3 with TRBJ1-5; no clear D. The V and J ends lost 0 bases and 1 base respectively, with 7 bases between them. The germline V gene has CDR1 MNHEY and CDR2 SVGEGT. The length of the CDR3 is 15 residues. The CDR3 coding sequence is TGTGCCAGCAGTTACTCGCTCCCGAGCAATCAGCCCCAGCATTTT. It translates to CASSYSLPSNQPQHF.

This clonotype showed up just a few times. Here the CDR3 DNA reads TGTGCCAGCAGCCGGGCCGGGACAGGGTCTGGAAAACTGTTTTTT. Its translation is CASSRAGTGSGKLFF. The chain employs TRBV27 and TRBJ1-4, with 9 bases identical to TRBD1. The germline CDR1 and CDR2 sequences are MNHEY and SMNVEV (reference sequence). J gave up 10 bases and V 6 bases, and 12 bases lay outside the gene matches. The CDR3 runs 15 residues.

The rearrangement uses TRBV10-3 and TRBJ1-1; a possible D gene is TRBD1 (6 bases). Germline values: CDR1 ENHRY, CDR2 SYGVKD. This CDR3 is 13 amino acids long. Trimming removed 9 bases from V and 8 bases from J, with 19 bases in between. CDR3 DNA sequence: TGTGCCATACGACAGGACCTGATGAGGGAAGCTTTCTTT. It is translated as CAIRQDLMREAFF.

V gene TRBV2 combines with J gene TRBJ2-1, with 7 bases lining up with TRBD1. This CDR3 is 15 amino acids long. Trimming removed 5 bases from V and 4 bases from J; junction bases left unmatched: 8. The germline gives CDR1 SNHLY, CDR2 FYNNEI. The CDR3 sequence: CASSRGQNLYNEQFF. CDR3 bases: TGTGCCAGCAGTAGGGGACAGAACTTGTACAATGAGCAGTTCTTC.

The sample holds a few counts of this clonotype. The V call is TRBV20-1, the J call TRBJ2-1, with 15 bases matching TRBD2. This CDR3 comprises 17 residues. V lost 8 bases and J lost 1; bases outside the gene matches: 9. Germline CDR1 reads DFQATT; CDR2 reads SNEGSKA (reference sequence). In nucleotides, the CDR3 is TGCAGTCGACCGGGACTAGCGGGAGGAATATCCTACAATGAGCAGTTCTTC. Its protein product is CSRPGLAGGISYNEQFF.

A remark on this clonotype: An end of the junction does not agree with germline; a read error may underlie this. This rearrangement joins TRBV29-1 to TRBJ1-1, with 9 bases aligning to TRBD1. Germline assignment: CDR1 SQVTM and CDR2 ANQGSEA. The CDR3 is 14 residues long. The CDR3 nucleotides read TGCAGCGTTGAAGGGGACAGGGTGAACGCTGAAGCTTTCTTT. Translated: CSVEGDRVNAEAFF.

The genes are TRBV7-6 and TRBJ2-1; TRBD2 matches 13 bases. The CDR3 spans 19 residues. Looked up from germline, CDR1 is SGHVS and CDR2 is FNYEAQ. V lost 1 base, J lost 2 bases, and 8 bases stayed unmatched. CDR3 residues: CASSLVGLAGRRPYNEQFF. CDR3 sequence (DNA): TGTGCCAGCAGCTTAGTGGGACTAGCGGGGAGGAGGCCCTACAATGAGCAGTTCTTC.

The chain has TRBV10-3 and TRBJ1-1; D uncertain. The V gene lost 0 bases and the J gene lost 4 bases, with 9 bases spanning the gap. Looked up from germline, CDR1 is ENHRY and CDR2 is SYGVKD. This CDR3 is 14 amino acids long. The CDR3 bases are TGTGCCATCAGTGAGTCAACTGGGGTCACTGAAGCTTTCTTT. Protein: CAISESTGVTEAFF.

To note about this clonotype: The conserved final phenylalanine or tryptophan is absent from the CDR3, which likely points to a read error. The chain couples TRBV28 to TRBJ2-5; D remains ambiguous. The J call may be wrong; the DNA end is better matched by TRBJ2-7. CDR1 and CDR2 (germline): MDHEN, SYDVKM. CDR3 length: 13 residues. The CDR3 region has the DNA TGTGCCAGCAGTGTATTGCCTGGTGACGAGCAGTACTTA. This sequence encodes CASSVLPGDEQYL.

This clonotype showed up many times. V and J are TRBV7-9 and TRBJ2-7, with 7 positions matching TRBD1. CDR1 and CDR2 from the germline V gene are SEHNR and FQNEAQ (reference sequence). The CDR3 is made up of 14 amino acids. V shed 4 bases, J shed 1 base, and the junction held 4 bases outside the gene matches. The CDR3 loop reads CASSSRDRSYEQYF. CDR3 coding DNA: TGTGCCAGCAGCTCGAGGGACAGATCCTACGAGCAGTACTTC.

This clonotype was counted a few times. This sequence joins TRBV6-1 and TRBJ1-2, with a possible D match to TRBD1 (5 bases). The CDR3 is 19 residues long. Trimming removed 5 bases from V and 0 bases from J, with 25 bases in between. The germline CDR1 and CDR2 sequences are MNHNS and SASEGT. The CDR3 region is CASSKGPTAGTTPNYGYTF. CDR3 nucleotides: TGTGCCAGCAGTAAGGGCCCTACGGCAGGGACCACCCCTAACTATGGCTACACCTTC.

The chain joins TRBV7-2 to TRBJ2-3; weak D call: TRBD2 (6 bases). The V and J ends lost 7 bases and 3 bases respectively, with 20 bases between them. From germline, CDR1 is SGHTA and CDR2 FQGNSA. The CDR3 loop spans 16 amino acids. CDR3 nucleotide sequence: TGTGCCAGCACCCCGGGGAGGCTCGCGGGGACAGATACGCAGTATTTT. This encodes CASTPGRLAGTDTQYF.

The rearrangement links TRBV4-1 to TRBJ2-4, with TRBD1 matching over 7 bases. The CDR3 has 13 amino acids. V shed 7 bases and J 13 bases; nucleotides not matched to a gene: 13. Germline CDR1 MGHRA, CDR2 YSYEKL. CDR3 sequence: CASKETGNNEQYF. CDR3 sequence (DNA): TGCGCCAGCAAAGAGACAGGGAATAATGAGCAGTACTTC.

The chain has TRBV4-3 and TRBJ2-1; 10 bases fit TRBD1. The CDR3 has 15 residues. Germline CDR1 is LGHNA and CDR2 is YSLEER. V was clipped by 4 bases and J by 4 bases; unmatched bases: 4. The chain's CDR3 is CASSPGQGEYNEQFF. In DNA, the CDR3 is TGCGCCAGCAGCCCTGGACAGGGGGAATACAATGAGCAGTTCTTC.

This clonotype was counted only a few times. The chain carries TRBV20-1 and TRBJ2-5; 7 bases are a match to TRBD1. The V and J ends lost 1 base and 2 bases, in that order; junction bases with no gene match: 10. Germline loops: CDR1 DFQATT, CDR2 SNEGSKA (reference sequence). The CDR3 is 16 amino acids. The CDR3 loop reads CSARAGWETGQETQYF. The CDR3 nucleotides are TGCAGTGCTAGAGCTGGATGGGAGACAGGGCAAGAGACCCAGTACTTC.

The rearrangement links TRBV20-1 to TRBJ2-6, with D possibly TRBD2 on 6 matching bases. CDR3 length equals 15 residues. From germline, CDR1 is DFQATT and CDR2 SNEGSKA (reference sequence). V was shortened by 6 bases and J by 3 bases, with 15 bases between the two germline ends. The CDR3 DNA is TGCAGTGCGTCAGCGGGCGCTCTTGGGGCCAACGTCCTGACTTTC. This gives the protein CSASAGALGANVLTF.

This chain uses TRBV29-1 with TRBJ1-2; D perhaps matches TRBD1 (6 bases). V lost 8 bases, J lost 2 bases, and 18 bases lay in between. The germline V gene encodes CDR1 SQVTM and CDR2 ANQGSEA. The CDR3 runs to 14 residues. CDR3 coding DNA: TGCAGCTCCACTAGCCACAGGGTAAACTATGGCTACACCTTC. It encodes CSSTSHRVNYGYTF.

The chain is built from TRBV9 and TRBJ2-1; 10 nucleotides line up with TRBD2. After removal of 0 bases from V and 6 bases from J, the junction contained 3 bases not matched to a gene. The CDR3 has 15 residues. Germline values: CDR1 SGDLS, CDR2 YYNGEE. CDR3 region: CASSVVSSGGNEQFF. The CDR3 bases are TGTGCCAGCAGCGTAGTCTCTAGCGGGGGCAATGAGCAGTTCTTC.

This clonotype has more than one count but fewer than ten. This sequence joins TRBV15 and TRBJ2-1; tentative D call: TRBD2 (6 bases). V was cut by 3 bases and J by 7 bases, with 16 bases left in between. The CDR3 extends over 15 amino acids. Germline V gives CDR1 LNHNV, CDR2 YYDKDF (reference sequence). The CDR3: CATSSRDFETNEQFF. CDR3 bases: TGTGCCACCAGCAGCCGGGACTTCGAGACAAATGAGCAGTTCTTC.

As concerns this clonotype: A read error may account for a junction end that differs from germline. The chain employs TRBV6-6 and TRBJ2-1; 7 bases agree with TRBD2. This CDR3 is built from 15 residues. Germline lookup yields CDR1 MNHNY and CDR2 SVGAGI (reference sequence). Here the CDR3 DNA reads TGTACCAGCAGTTACGGGGGGAGCTCCTACAATGAGCAGTTCTTC. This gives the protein CTSSYGGSSYNEQFF.

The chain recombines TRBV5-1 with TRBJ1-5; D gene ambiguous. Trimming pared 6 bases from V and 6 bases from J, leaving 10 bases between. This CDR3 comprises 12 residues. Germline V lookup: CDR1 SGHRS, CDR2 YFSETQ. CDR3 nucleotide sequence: TGCGCCAGCATTGGGGTGTTTCAGCCCCAGCATTTT. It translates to CASIGVFQPQHF.